This T cell receptor (beta chain) originates from a study of patients and donors after allogeneic stem cell transplantation. Each CDR3 protein is one row after TCRdb ran MiXCR on the RT-PCR reads. The sample lists around 70,000 distinct CDR3 sequences, roughly 29% occurring once. This CDR3 is built from 13 residues. Trimming pared 1 base from V and 1 base from J, leaving 8 bases between. Germline CDR1 DFQATT, CDR2 SNEGSKA (reference sequence). This clonotype occurred many times. The sequence was obtained from a human donor who was either an allogeneic HSCT recipient or a stem cell or donor lymphocyte infusion donor (not recorded which). It is not recorded whose cells these are; they may come from a transplant donor. Input material: blood, either unsorted or a sorted T cell fraction (not recorded which). The chain carries TRBV20-1 and TRBJ2-7; TRBD1 is a possible D gene (5 bases). Written as DNA, the CDR3 is TGCAGTGCTAGAGTTGCAGGGTCCTACGAGCAGTACTTC. It translates to CSARVAGSYEQYF.